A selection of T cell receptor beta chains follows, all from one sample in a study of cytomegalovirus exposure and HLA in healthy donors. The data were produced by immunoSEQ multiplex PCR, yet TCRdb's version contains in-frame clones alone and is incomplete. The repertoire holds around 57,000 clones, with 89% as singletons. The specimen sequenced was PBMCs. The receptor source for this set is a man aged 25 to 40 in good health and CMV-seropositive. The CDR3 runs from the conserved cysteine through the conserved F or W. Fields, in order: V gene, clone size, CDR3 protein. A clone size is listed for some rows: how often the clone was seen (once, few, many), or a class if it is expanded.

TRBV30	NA	CAWSVVTGDYEQYF
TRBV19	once	CASSIVSYSNQPQHF
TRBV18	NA	CASSPNWDSKETQYF
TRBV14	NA	CASSRGKTGTGGGSSYEQYF
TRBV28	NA	CASSLTGAGNTIYF
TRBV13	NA	CASSLLAARPYEQYF
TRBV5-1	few	CASRWNLGQGTSYEQYF
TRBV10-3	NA	CAISVLGQGGNEQFF
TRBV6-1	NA	CASRGLNTGELFF
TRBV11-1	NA	CASSSTLGTGNSYEQYF
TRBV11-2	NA	CASSLGGVDGELFF
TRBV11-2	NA	CASSPRQGANYGYTF
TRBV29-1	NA	CSIASWGRNNEQFF
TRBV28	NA	CAGSGGRRAGEQYF
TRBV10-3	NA	CAISESWSSYNEQFF
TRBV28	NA	CASSLPEVNEKLFF
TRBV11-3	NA	CASSGRTGKQTNEQFF
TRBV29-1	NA	CSVESTSGFNYEQYF
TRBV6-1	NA	CASSADRGAYEQYF
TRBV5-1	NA	CASSLAGYGNTIYF
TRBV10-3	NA	CAISASGTNYGYTF
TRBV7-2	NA	CASSPPGTGSYEQYF
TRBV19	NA	CASSITVASTDTQYF
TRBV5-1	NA	CASSIAGGQETQYF
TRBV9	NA	CASSVSGWNYGYTF
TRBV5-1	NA	CASSLDGTSGTGELFF
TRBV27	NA	CASSLWTGGTEAFF
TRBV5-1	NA	CASSEGIGLAGAGEQFF